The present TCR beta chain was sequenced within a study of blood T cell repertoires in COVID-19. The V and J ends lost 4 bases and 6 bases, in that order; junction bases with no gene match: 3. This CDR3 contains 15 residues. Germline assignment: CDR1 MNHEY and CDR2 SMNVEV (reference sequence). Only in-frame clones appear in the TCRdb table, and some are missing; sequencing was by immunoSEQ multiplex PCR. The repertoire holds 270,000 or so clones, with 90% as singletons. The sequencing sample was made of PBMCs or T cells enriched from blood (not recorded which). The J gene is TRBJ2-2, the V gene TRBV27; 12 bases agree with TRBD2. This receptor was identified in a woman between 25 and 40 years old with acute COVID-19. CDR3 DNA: TGTGCCAGCAGTTATCTAGCGGGAGGGCCCGGGGAGCTGTTTTTT. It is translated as CASSYLAGGPGELFF.